Listed here are 20 T cell receptor beta chains from one sample, sequenced in a study of monozygotic twins with inflammatory bowel disease. For each CDR3 protein, TCRdb gives one entry from its re-call of the 5' RACE reads, without DNA. Its clone listing holds 400,000 or so distinct CDR3 sequences. The specimen sequenced was blood. The receptors here all came from a human donor with ulcerative colitis or Crohn's disease, or a healthy co-twin of an affected twin (not recorded which).

The V call is TRBV28, the J call TRBJ1-1; there is no DNA to check the TCRdb D call of TRBD1. The CDR3 totals 11 residues. Germline V gene lookup returns CDR1 MDHEN and CDR2 SYDVKM. The CDR3 loop is CASSLQGKAFF.

The rearrangement uses TRBV3-1 and TRBJ1-4; TCRdb proposes TRBD1, but this gene call is untestable without DNA. The CDR3 is 17 residues long. Per the germline V gene, CDR1 is LGHDT and CDR2 is YNNKEL (reference sequence). The CDR3 reads CASSPLPGQVLDEKLFF.

The chain has TRBV5-1 and TRBJ2-3; TCRdb calls TRBD2, which cannot be checked without DNA. Germline assignment: CDR1 SGHRS and CDR2 YFSETQ. The CDR3 is 18 residues long. The CDR3 sequence is CASSLAGTASGYTDTQYF.

The V gene is TRBV9, the J gene TRBJ2-1; there is no DNA to check the TCRdb D call of TRBD2. Germline lookup yields CDR1 SGDLS and CDR2 YYNGEE. This CDR3 region has 14 residues. The CDR3 is CASSVASGRVEQFF.

The chain employs TRBV5-1 and TRBJ2-1. The CDR3 totals 15 residues. CDR1 is SGHRS and CDR2 is YFSETQ in the germline V gene. CDR3 in amino acids: CASSLLRESYNEQFF.

The chain has TRBV5-1 and TRBJ1-3; as DNA is missing, the TRBD1 call by TCRdb cannot be tested. The CDR3 covers 17 residues. The germline V gene encodes CDR1 SGHRS and CDR2 YFSETQ. The CDR3 loop reads CASSLGGIPGSGNTIYF.

This chain joins TRBV10-3 and TRBJ2-7; TCRdb returns TRBD2, unconfirmable since there is no DNA. This CDR3 spans 15 amino acids. The V gene's germline CDR1 is ENHRY and CDR2 SYGVKD. Here the CDR3 reads CAISESSGTSYEQYF.

The chain employs TRBV5-1 and TRBJ1-2. CDR1 SGHRS and CDR2 YFSETQ come from the germline V gene. This CDR3 comprises 14 residues. CDR3 sequence reads: CASSLDGLNYGYTF. Using reference TRBV5-1 and TRBJ1-2 for the parts outside the CDR3, the full variable domain is KAGVTQTPRYLIKTRGQQVTLSCSPISGHRSVSWYQQTPGQGLQFLFEYFSETQRNKGNFPGRFSGRQFSNSRSEMNVSTLELGDSALYLCASSLDGLNYGYTFGSGTRLTVV.

CDR3 amino acids: CASSEPLGGYTF. The chain links TRBV25-1 to TRBJ1-2. From germline, CDR1 is MGHDK and CDR2 SYGVNS. The length of the CDR3 is 12 residues.

This chain uses TRBV2 with TRBJ2-5. This CDR3 has 12 amino acids. Germline V gene sequence: CDR1 SNHLY, CDR2 FYNNEI. The CDR3: CASREEGETQYF.

The chain is built from TRBV7-9 and TRBJ2-5; with no DNA, the TCRdb D assignment of TRBD1 cannot be verified. Germline loops: CDR1 SEHNR, CDR2 FQNEAQ (reference sequence). This CDR3 spans 14 amino acids. The CDR3 protein is CASSWTGAEETQYF.

The chain employs TRBV20-1 and TRBJ2-3; TCRdb proposes TRBD1, but this gene call is untestable without DNA. Germline assignment: CDR1 DFQATT and CDR2 SNEGSKA (reference sequence). The CDR3 sequence is 15 residues long. CDR3 sequence reads: CSAAPRTGRTDTQYF.

The V and J genes are TRBV20-1 and TRBJ2-3; the D gene TCRdb calls, TRBD1, cannot be checked with no DNA. CDR1 DFQATT and CDR2 SNEGSKA come from the germline V gene (reference sequence). The CDR3 is 13 residues long. CDR3 protein: CSATGLASDTQYF.

The CDR3 sequence is CASSLDQGLVNQPQHF. This sequence joins TRBV5-4 and TRBJ1-5; TCRdb designates TRBD1, a call that cannot be tested without DNA. This CDR3 comprises 16 residues. CDR1 and CDR2 (germline): SGHNT, YYREEE (reference sequence).

V is TRBV27 and J is TRBJ2-7; TCRdb gives TRBD1 as the D gene, but with no DNA this cannot be confirmed. The CDR3 totals 13 residues. Germline V gives CDR1 MNHEY, CDR2 SMNVEV (reference sequence). CDR3 loop: CASSLGADYEQYF.

This chain joins TRBV29-1 and TRBJ2-3; no DNA is available, so the TRBD2 call from TCRdb remains unchecked. Germline CDR1 is SQVTM and CDR2 is ANQGSEA. The CDR3 has 13 amino acids. CDR3 residues: CSAPGLLQDTQYF.

The rearrangement links TRBV2 to TRBJ1-5; TCRdb proposes TRBD1, but this gene call is untestable without DNA. Germline V lookup: CDR1 SNHLY, CDR2 FYNNEI. The CDR3 consists of 13 residues. The CDR3 spells CASSLLSDQPQHF. Drawing the rest from reference TRBV2 and TRBJ1-5, the complete variable domain is EPEVTQTPSHQVTQMGQEVILRCVPISNHLYFYWYRQILGQKVEFLVSFYNNEISEKSEIFDDQFSVERPDGSNFTLKIRSTKLEDSAMYFCASSLLSDQPQHFGDGTRLSIL.

The chain has TRBV20-1 and TRBJ2-6; TCRdb selects TRBD1, and the lack of DNA leaves this call unchecked. The CDR3 length is 14 residues. Germline-derived CDR1 and CDR2 are DFQATT and SNEGSKA (reference sequence). CDR3 in amino acids: CSASTPGGSNVLTF.

The chain joins TRBV29-1 to TRBJ1-3; TCRdb returns TRBD1, unconfirmable since there is no DNA. The CDR3 extends over 14 amino acids. Germline loops: CDR1 SQVTM, CDR2 ANQGSEA. The CDR3 is CSARTDLSGNTIYF.

The chain recombines TRBV19 with TRBJ1-2. There are 12 residues in the CDR3. Germline CDR1 is LNHDA and CDR2 is SQIVND (reference sequence). Here the CDR3 reads CASSIGGRGYTF.